These 4 T cell receptor beta chains came from one sample sequenced in a study of human T cells and chemical hapten exposure (dated by TCRdb to about 2021). The library was built by means of RACE. Sequenced using a NextSeq 500. TCRdb redid the processing of the public reads, applying fastp at Q25 and MiXCR, and retained in-frame beta chains. All rows with the same CDR3 protein become a single entry with the most common DNA and genes. Across this sample there are approximately 370,000 distinct CDR3 sequences, with around 5.5% seen only once. The ten largest make up under 9.5% of the sample. This specimen's time point label, interpreted: pre-sensitization, week 0. What the treatment or condition label conveys for this sample: therapeutic diphenylcyclopropenone sensitization with weekly scalp DPC. Source: whole blood, taken in connection with sensitization to the hapten diphenylcyclopropenone (DPC). Receptor source: a young woman with alopecia areata. Some clones in this sample may be carry-over from other donors' samples.

This clonotype was counted only a few times. The chain recombines TRBV28 with TRBJ1-6; 8 bases align to TRBD1. The length of the CDR3 is 15 residues. CDR1 is MDHEN, CDR2 SYDVKM, per germline. Germline trimming cut 5 bases from V and 0 bases from J; bases unmatched to any gene: 0. The CDR3 sequence is CASSTGGSYNSPLHF. The CDR3 DNA reads TGTGCCAGCAGTACAGGGGGCTCCTATAATTCACCCCTCCACTTT.

This clonotype has ten or more counts. This rearrangement joins TRBV7-7 to TRBJ2-3; D unclear. The CDR3 is 15 amino acids. Germline CDR1 and CDR2: SSHAT and FNYEAQ (reference sequence). The CDR3 protein is CASLGPPERTDTQYF. CDR3 sequence (DNA): TGTGCTAGCCTAGGACCCCCTGAGAGGACAGATACGCAGTATTTT.

In this sample, this clonotype turned up many times. The V gene is TRBV5-4, the J gene TRBJ2-3; a possible D gene is TRBD2 (6 bases). From germline, CDR1 is SGHNT and CDR2 YYREEE (reference sequence). This CDR3 region has 14 residues. Trimming cost V 1 base and J 3 bases, with 9 bases left between them. CDR3 sequence: CASSLQLATDTQYF. The CDR3 DNA is TGTGCCAGCAGCTTGCAACTAGCAACAGATACGCAGTATTTT.

This clonotype was detected many times. The V gene is TRBV28, the J gene TRBJ1-5; possible D gene TRBD1, 6 bases. The germline V gene encodes CDR1 MDHEN and CDR2 SYDVKM. This CDR3 contains 14 residues. V lost 1 base to trimming and J lost 6 bases, with 10 bases between them. In DNA form, the CDR3 reads TGTGCCAGCAGTTTATCACAGGGAACTCAGCCCCAGCATTTT. Protein sequence: CASSLSQGTQPQHF. The full variable domain, in which reference TRBV28 and TRBJ1-5 provide the parts outside the CDR3, is DVKVTQSSRYLVKRTGEKVFLECVQDMDHENMFWYRQDPGLGLRLIYFSYDVKMKEKGDIPEGYSVSREKKERFSLILESASTNQTSMYLCASSLSQGTQPQHFGDGTRLSIL.